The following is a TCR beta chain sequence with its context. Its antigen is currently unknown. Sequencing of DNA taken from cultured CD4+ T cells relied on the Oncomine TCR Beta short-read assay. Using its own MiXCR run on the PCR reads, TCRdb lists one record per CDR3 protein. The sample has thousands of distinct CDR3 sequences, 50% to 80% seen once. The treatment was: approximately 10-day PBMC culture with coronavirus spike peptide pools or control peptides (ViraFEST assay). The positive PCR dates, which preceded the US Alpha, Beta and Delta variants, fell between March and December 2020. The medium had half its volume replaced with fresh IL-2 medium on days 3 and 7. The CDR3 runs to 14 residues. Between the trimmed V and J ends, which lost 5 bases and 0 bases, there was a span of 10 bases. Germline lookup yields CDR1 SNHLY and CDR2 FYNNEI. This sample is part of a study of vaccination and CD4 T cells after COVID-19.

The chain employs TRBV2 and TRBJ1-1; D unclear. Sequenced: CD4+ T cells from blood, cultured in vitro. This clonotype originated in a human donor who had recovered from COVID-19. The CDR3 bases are TGTGCCAGCAGTTCAGAGTACATGAACACTGAAGCTTTCTTT. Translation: CASSSEYMNTEAFF.